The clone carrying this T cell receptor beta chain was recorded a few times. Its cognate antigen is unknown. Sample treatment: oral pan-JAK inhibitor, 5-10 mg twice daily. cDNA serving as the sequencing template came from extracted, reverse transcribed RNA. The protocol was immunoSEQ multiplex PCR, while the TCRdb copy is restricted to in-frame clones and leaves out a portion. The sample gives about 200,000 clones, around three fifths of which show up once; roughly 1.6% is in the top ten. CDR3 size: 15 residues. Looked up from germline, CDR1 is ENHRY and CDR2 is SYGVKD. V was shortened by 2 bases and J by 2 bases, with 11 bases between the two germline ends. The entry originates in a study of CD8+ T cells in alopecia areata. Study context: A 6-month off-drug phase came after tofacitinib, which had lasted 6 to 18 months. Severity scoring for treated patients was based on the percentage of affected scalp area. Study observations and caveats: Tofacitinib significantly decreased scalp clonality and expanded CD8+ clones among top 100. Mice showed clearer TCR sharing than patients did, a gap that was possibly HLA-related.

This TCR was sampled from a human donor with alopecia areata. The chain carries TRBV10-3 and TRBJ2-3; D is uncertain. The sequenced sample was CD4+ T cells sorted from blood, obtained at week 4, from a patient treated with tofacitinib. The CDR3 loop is CAISERATLTDTQYF. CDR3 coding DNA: TGTGCCATCAGTGAGCGAGCCACCCTCACAGATACGCAGTATTTT.